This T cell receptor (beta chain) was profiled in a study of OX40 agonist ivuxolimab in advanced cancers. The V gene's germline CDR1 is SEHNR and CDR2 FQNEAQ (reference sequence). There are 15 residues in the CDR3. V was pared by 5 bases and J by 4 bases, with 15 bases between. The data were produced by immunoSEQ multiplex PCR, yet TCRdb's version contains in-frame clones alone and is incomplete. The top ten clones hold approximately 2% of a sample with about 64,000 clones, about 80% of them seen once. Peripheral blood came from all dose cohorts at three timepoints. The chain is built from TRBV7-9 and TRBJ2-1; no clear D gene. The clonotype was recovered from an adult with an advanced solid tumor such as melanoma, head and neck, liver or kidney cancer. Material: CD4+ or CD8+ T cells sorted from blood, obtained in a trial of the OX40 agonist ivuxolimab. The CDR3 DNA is TGTGCCAGCAGCCTGGAATTGTTCCTATACAATGAGCAGTTCTTC. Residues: CASSLELFLYNEQFF.